Listed here are 24 T cell receptor beta chains from one sample, sequenced in a study of technical replicates of blood from several donors. Sequencing used immunoSEQ multiplex PCR; TCRdb keeps in-frame clones, though not all of them. The table has approximately 79,000 clones, around 96% seen once. Sequencing was carried out using T cells isolated from PBMCs. These receptor sequences come from a human donor in good health.

V usage is TRBV7-3 and J usage is TRBJ2-5; a weak D match, TRBD2 (6 bases). Germline V gene lookup returns CDR1 SGHTA and CDR2 FQGTGA. The CDR3 extends over 14 amino acids. With 5 bases removed from V and 4 bases from J, the gap between germline ends came to 14 bases. CDR3 in amino acids: CASSLRVGGETQYF. In DNA form, the CDR3 reads TGTGCCAGCAGCCTCCGGGTGGGAGGAGAGACCCAGTACTTC.

The CDR3 spells CTSSQERREGRYEQYF. The CDR3 DNA is TGCACCAGCAGCCAAGAAAGACGGGAGGGCCGCTACGAGCAGTACTTC. The gene calls are TRBV1 and TRBJ2-7; the table's D call, TRBD2, was not checked against the DNA. TRBV1 is deemed a pseudogene. This CDR3 is 16 amino acids long.

The chain joins TRBV5-5 to TRBJ2-7; 8 positions agree with TRBD1. Germline V gene lookup returns CDR1 SGHKS and CDR2 YYEKEE (reference sequence). The CDR3 spans 14 residues. V shed 4 bases and J 4 bases; nucleotides not matched to a gene: 7. The CDR3 nucleotides read TGTGCCAGCAGCCGGACAGGGAAGGTTTACGAGCAGTACTTC. It specifies CASSRTGKVYEQYF.

The chain combines TRBV7-2 with TRBJ1-5, with D perhaps TRBD1 (5 bases). The germline V and J ends were trimmed by 6 bases and 7 bases, with 13 bases remaining between them. Germline CDR1 is SGHTA and CDR2 is FQGNSA. The CDR3 has 13 amino acids. As DNA, the CDR3 is TGTGCCAGCAGATTATCCGGGGGACAGCCCCAGCATTTT. Its protein is CASRLSGGQPQHF. The full variable domain, its missing parts supplied by reference TRBV7-2 and TRBJ1-5, is GAGVSQSPSNKVTEKGKDVELRCDPISGHTALYWYRQSLGQGLEFLIYFQGNSAPDKSGLPSDRFSAERTGGSVSTLTIQRTQQEDSAVYLCASRLSGGQPQHFGDGTRLSIL.

The chain employs TRBV5-4 and TRBJ1-5, with unresolved D. CDR1 is SGHNT and CDR2 is YYREEE in the germline V gene (reference sequence). Trimming cost V 2 bases and J 3 bases, with 15 bases left between them. The CDR3 runs 16 residues. The CDR3 sequence is CASSFYGREDNQPQHF. CDR3 in DNA: TGTGCCAGCAGCTTTTATGGAAGGGAGGACAATCAGCCCCAGCATTTT.

The rearrangement joins TRBV7-2 to TRBJ2-5; possibly TRBD1 for D (5 bases). The CDR3 contains 15 residues. The germline gives CDR1 SGHTA, CDR2 FQGNSA. The V gene lost 0 bases and the J gene lost 4 bases, with 12 bases spanning the gap. The CDR3 DNA reads as TGTGCCAGCAGCTTAGCGTGGGGCGGCTTAGAGACCCAGTACTTC. Translation gives CASSLAWGGLETQYF.

The rearrangement joins TRBV6-1 to TRBJ1-3, with D uncertain. Per the germline V gene, CDR1 is MNHNS and CDR2 is SASEGT. The CDR3 totals 14 residues. V was shortened by 1 base and J by 4 bases, with 8 bases between the two germline ends. The DNA of the CDR3 is TGTGCCAGCAGTGAAGGGGCTTCCGGAAACACCATATATTTT. Amino acid sequence: CASSEGASGNTIYF.

The rearrangement links TRBV6-1 to TRBJ1-5; TRBD1 is a possible D gene (6 bases). The CDR3 has 14 amino acids. V dropped 7 bases and J dropped 0 bases, with 10 bases sitting between them. CDR1 MNHNS and CDR2 SASEGT come from the germline V gene. The CDR3 DNA reads as TGTGCCAGCATTAACAGGGATAGCAATCAGCCCCAGCATTTT. Its translation is CASINRDSNQPQHF.

This clone came up once. CDR3 DNA sequence: TGCAGCGGACAGTTGCTAGGACAGGTCTGGACTGAAGCTTTCTTT. Its translation is CSGQLLGQVWTEAFF. The genes are TRBV29-1 and TRBJ1-1; 7 bases are a match to TRBD1. The CDR3 is 15 amino acids. Germline trimming cut 7 bases from V and 5 bases from J; bases unmatched to any gene: 16. Germline loops: CDR1 SQVTM, CDR2 ANQGSEA. The full variable domain, with the rest looked up from reference TRBV29-1 and TRBJ1-1, is SAVISQKPSRDICQRGTSLTIQCQVDSQVTMMFWYRQQPGQSLTLIATANQGSEATYESGFVIDKFPISRPNLTFSTLTVSNMSPEDSSIYLCSGQLLGQVWTEAFFGQGTRLTVV.

This rearrangement joins TRBV7-2 to TRBJ2-1; 8 nucleotides line up with TRBD2. The CDR3 length is 16 residues. CDR1 and CDR2 from the germline V gene are SGHTA and FQGNSA. The junction had 14 bases not matched to a gene; V was cut back by 6 bases and J by 7 bases. This CDR3 is CASRPSIGSGNNEQFF. DNA for the CDR3: TGTGCCAGCAGGCCCTCGATTGGTAGCGGGAATAATGAGCAGTTCTTC.

This clone was detected once. J is TRBJ1-2 and V is TRBV6-5; D possibly corresponds to TRBD1 (5 bases). The CDR3 runs 15 residues. Between the trimmed V and J ends, which lost 0 bases and 13 bases, there was a span of 21 bases. Germline CDR1 and CDR2: MNHEY and SVGAGI. CDR3 in amino acids: CASSYSSGGRVDCTF. The CDR3, as DNA: TGTGCCAGCAGTTACTCGTCGGGTGGCAGGGTTGACTGCACCTTC.

The chain combines TRBV7-2 with TRBJ2-7; a possible D gene is TRBD2 (6 bases). V lost 3 bases and J lost 1, with 13 bases in between. The CDR3 loop spans 15 amino acids. CDR1 is SGHTA, CDR2 FQGNSA, per germline. For the CDR3, the DNA is TGTGCCAGCAGCTTCGGGGGAGGATCTTCCTACGAGCAGTACTTC. Translated, it gives CASSFGGGSSYEQYF.

The chain combines TRBV28 with TRBJ2-5; 7 bases fit TRBD1. V gave up 4 bases and J gave up 0 bases; unmatched junction bases: 17. There are 19 residues in the CDR3. CDR1 MDHEN and CDR2 SYDVKM come from the germline V gene. Here the CDR3 DNA reads TGTGCCAGCAGTTCTCTCCCCTCGAGTACAGGGGAGTACCAAGAGACCCAGTACTTC. Amino acid sequence: CASSSLPSSTGEYQETQYF.

CDR3 sequence reads: CASSLFWGRNNQPQHF. The CDR3 DNA sequence: TGTGCCAGCAGCTTATTTTGGGGGCGAAACAATCAGCCCCAGCATTTT. The V gene is TRBV7-9, the J gene TRBJ1-5; maybe TRBD1 (6 bases). CDR1 and CDR2 (germline): SEHNR, FQNEAQ (reference sequence). Trimming took 2 bases from V and 3 from J, leaving 14 bases between them. The CDR3 runs 16 residues.

This chain links TRBV7-2 with TRBJ2-1, with D unresolved. Trimming shortened V by 3 bases and J by 12 bases, and 15 bases separated the two germline ends. Germline V lookup: CDR1 SGHTA, CDR2 FQGNSA. The CDR3 runs to 13 residues. Written as DNA, the CDR3 is TGTGCCAGCAGCTTGGGCGCCGGCCGTAGGCAGTTCTTC. This gives the protein CASSLGAGRRQFF.

In its sample, this clone was seen a few times. The chain couples TRBV9 to TRBJ1-1; the D gene is possibly TRBD1 (5 bases). Germline CDR1 is SGDLS and CDR2 is YYNGEE. V was clipped by 4 bases and J by 3 bases, with 16 bases between them. This CDR3 contains 15 residues. CDR3 sequence reads: CASSPPNRRYTEAFF. CDR3 bases: TGTGCCAGCAGCCCACCGAACAGGAGATACACTGAAGCTTTCTTT.

V and J are TRBV7-2 and TRBJ2-3; a possible D gene is TRBD2 (5 bases). The CDR3 has 14 amino acids. The germline gives CDR1 SGHTA, CDR2 FQGNSA. V lost 1 base and J lost 5, with 10 bases in between. In DNA, the CDR3 is TGTGCCAGCAGCTTAGGTGTTGCGGGAGATACGCAGTATTTT. Encoded protein: CASSLGVAGDTQYF.

In its sample, this clone was seen a few times. This chain connects TRBV6-5 to TRBJ2-7, with D unresolved. Between the trimmed V and J ends, which lost 0 bases and 2 bases, there was a span of 5 bases. The CDR3 extends over 13 amino acids. Germline V gene sequence: CDR1 MNHEY, CDR2 SVGAGI. In nucleotides, the CDR3 is TGTGCCAGCAGTTACTCGGGCCCCTACGAGCAGTACTTC. Its translation: CASSYSGPYEQYF.

The chain couples TRBV28 to TRBJ1-1, with 7 bases that match TRBD1. V gave up 0 bases and J gave up 6 bases; unmatched junction bases: 7. Germline V gene data show CDR1 as MDHEN and CDR2 as SYDVKM. The CDR3 has 15 amino acids. The chain's CDR3 is CASSLWDRLRAEAFF. Here the CDR3 DNA reads TGTGCCAGCAGTTTATGGGACAGGTTGAGGGCTGAAGCTTTCTTT.

This chain uses TRBV25-1 with TRBJ2-1, with D uncertain. Trimming stripped 8 bases from V and 9 bases from J, with 11 bases between. Germline lookup yields CDR1 MGHDK and CDR2 SYGVNS. This CDR3 is 11 amino acids long. CDR3 nucleotides: TGTGCCAGCGGAGTATCGATTGAGCAGTTCTTC. Translation: CASGVSIEQFF.

The chain uses TRBV15 and TRBJ2-7; tentative D call: TRBD2 (5 bases). The V gene's germline CDR1 is LNHNV and CDR2 YYDKDF (reference sequence). V lost 0 bases and J lost 2, with 17 bases in between. The CDR3 has 17 residues. Here the CDR3 DNA reads TGTGCCACCAGCAGAGATGACTACGGGGTCCCACCCTACGAGCAGTACTTC. Its protein product is CATSRDDYGVPPYEQYF.

The V and J genes are TRBV27 and TRBJ2-3; TRBD1 might be the D (6 bases). Germline assignment: CDR1 MNHEY and CDR2 SMNVEV (reference sequence). The CDR3 extends over 15 amino acids. V lost 0 bases, J lost 4 bases, and 11 bases lay in between. CDR3 in amino acids: CASSLSRGWADTQYF. The CDR3 DNA sequence: TGTGCCAGCAGTTTATCCAGGGGCTGGGCAGATACGCAGTATTTT.

The CDR3 nucleotides are TGTGCCAGCAGAACAGGAAACACCATATATTTT. Amino acid sequence: CASRTGNTIYF. The chain joins TRBV6-5 to TRBJ1-3; D is undetermined. The CDR3 extends over 11 amino acids. Germline loops: CDR1 MNHEY, CDR2 SVGAGI. The V end was cut by 6 bases, the J end by 4 bases, with 4 bases between.

The J gene is TRBJ2-7, the V gene TRBV4-3; 7 bases map to TRBD1. This CDR3 is built from 14 residues. J gave up 6 bases and V 1 base, and 6 bases lay outside the gene matches. CDR1 and CDR2 from the germline V gene are LGHNA and YSLEER. CDR3 nucleotide sequence: TGCGCCAGCAGCCAAGGCGCTTGGGACAGCGAGCAGTACTTC. Residues: CASSQGAWDSEQYF.